Listed here are 32 T cell receptor beta chains from one sample, sequenced in a study of blood T cells in healthy people across ages. A second PCR of about 7 to 12 cycles used a sample-barcoded 5' primer and a J-beta primer mix. TCRdb re-called the 5' RACE reads through MiXCR, storing one row per CDR3 protein. The repertoire includes 590,000 or so distinct CDR3 sequences, roughly 30% of them detected once, and 15% to 19% sits in the top ten. Sequenced: blood. All receptors derive from a woman over 75 in good health.

In its sample, this clonotype was seen many times. The chain combines TRBV11-2 with TRBJ2-7; D possibly uses TRBD1 or TRBD2 (7 bases each). There are 16 residues in the CDR3. The germline gives CDR1 SGHAT, CDR2 FQNNGV. The V gene lost 7 bases and the J gene lost 2 bases, with 21 bases spanning the gap. The CDR3 reads CASTLSGGQRTYEQYF. CDR3 DNA sequence: TGTGCCAGCACCCTATCGGGGGGACAGAGAACCTACGAGCAGTACTTC.

This clonotype was observed a few times. A read error may be the cause here, since a much bigger clone is one base away. This sequence joins TRBV13 and TRBJ2-5; 11 nucleotides align to TRBD2. Trimming took 2 bases from V and 11 from J; bases not matched to a gene: 10. Germline V lookup: CDR1 PRHDT, CDR2 FYEKMQ (reference sequence). The CDR3 is made up of 15 amino acids. The DNA of the CDR3 is TGTGCCAGCAGCTTACACCTAGCGGGGGGTAATGAGCAGTACTTC. This sequence encodes CASSLHLAGGNEQYF.

With regard to this clonotype: A single base separates this from a much larger clone, so it may be a read error. V is TRBV2 and J is TRBJ2-1, with a possible D match to TRBD2 (6 bases). Trimming removed 5 bases at V and 12 bases at J, with 17 bases between. The CDR3 runs 13 residues. Germline CDR1 reads SNHLY; CDR2 reads FYNNEI. The CDR3 protein is CASSTGSRDGQFF. The CDR3 DNA reads as TGTGCCAGCAGTACCGGGAGTAGGGACGGGCAGTTCTTC.

V is TRBV7-2 and J is TRBJ2-5, with a possible D match to TRBD1 (5 bases). The DNA end favors TRBJ2-7, so the J call may be wrong. Germline assignment: CDR1 SGHTA and CDR2 FQGNSA. CDR3 length: 12 residues. The CDR3 is CTSNKQVYEQYF. The CDR3 DNA follows: TGTACCAGCAACAAACAGGTCTACGAGCAGTACTTC.

This clonotype was picked up one time. The chain combines TRBV7-9 with TRBJ2-7, with D possibly TRBD1 on 6 matching bases. This CDR3 has 16 amino acids. Germline lookup yields CDR1 SEHNR and CDR2 FQNEAQ (reference sequence). V lost 5 bases and J lost 3, with 20 bases in between. The DNA for the CDR3 is TGTGCCAGCAGCCTAAGTCTCAGGGGTAGTGTCTACGAGCAGTACTTC. Protein: CASSLSLRGSVYEQYF.

This clonotype has just a few counts. The chain links TRBV5-5 to TRBJ1-1, with D possibly matching TRBD1 (5 bases). This CDR3 region has 14 residues. V was clipped by 4 bases and J by 6 bases, with 16 bases between them. The germline CDR1 and CDR2 sequences are SGHKS and YYEKEE (reference sequence). As DNA, the CDR3 is TGTGCCAGCAGCCCGGAGGTGGGGCGCCCTGAAGCTTTCTTT. This sequence encodes CASSPEVGRPEAFF.

This chain uses TRBV20-1 with TRBJ2-2, with 10 bases lining up with TRBD2. V lost 1 base, J lost 3 bases, and 2 bases stayed unmatched. Germline loops: CDR1 DFQATT, CDR2 SNEGSKA (reference sequence). The CDR3 loop spans 15 amino acids. The CDR3 protein is CSARASGGYTGELFF. As DNA, the CDR3 is TGCAGTGCTAGAGCTAGCGGGGGCTACACCGGGGAGCTGTTTTTT.

This clonotype was seen many times. This chain connects TRBV2 to TRBJ2-1; 15 positions agree with TRBD2. V was pared by 6 bases and J by 6 bases, with 3 bases of the junction left unmatched. Germline CDR1 SNHLY, CDR2 FYNNEI. This CDR3 is built from 15 residues. DNA of the CDR3: TGTGCCAGCAGAAGGACTAGCGGGGGGGCCAATGAGCAGTTCTTC. Its protein is CASRRTSGGANEQFF.

With regard to this clonotype: This may come from a read error, since a much larger clone is one base off. The chain has TRBV29-1 and TRBJ2-4, with D perhaps TRBD1 or TRBD2 (5 bases each). The J call may be wrong; the DNA end is better matched by TRBJ2-7. CDR3 length: 14 amino acids. Germline V gene data show CDR1 as SQVTM and CDR2 as ANQGSEA. The CDR3 reads CSDSQGPAGDEQYF. The CDR3 nucleotides read TGCAGCGACTCTCAGGGACCGGCCGGGGACGAGCAGTACTTC.

This clonotype has a count of ten or more. The chain has TRBV4-2 and TRBJ2-1, with TRBD2 as a possible D gene (6 bases). With 5 bases removed from V and 6 bases from J, the gap between germline ends came to 17 bases. This CDR3 is built from 15 residues. Germline V CDR1 and CDR2: LGHNA, YNFKEQ. CDR3 in amino acids: CASSENPGLTNEQFF. The DNA of the CDR3 is TGTGCCAGCAGCGAGAACCCGGGACTTACCAATGAGCAGTTCTTC.

As for this clonotype: One junction end does not reproduce the germline sequence, and a read error may be involved. The V call is TRBV6-6, the J call TRBJ1-1, with D perhaps TRBD1 (6 bases). This CDR3 spans 15 amino acids. The germline gives CDR1 MNHNY, CDR2 SVGAGI (reference sequence). CDR3 loop: CASSASRGVNTGAFF. CDR3 nucleotide sequence: TGTGCCAGCAGTGCTTCGAGGGGGGTGAACACTGGAGCTTTCTTT.

The table lists this clonotype with many counts. CDR3 in amino acids: CATSDPSGQGGSETQYF. The CDR3 nucleotides are TGTGCCACCAGTGACCCTTCTGGACAGGGGGGATCAGAGACCCAGTACTTC. The chain couples TRBV24-1 to TRBJ2-5; 10 bases are shared with TRBD1. There are 17 residues in the CDR3. J was trimmed by 4 bases and V by 4 bases; bases with no gene match: 11. The germline CDR1 and CDR2 sequences are KGHDR and SFDVKD.

The chain carries TRBV5-1 and TRBJ1-1; no definite D call. The CDR3 length is 13 residues. Per the germline V gene, CDR1 is SGHRS and CDR2 is YFSETQ. V was clipped by 2 bases and J by 5 bases, with 10 bases between them. Here the CDR3 DNA reads TGCGCCAGCAGCTTCTTTGGTAGTACTGAAGCTTTCTTT. Translation gives CASSFFGSTEAFF.

Many counts were recorded for this clonotype. This sequence joins TRBV6-6 and TRBJ2-5, with TRBD1 identical over 8 bases. This CDR3 contains 14 residues. Germline values: CDR1 MNHNY, CDR2 SVGAGI (reference sequence). The V and J ends lost 5 bases and 5 bases, in that order; junction bases with no gene match: 7. Here the CDR3 reads CASSQRTGRETQYF. CDR3 nucleotide sequence: TGTGCCAGCAGTCAGAGGACAGGGCGGGAGACCCAGTACTTC.

This clonotype has a single count. The chain recombines TRBV30 with TRBJ1-6, with TRBD1 as a possible D gene (6 bases). V lost 4 bases to trimming and J lost 7 bases, with 17 bases between them. The CDR3 consists of 15 residues. Germline V gene data show CDR1 as GTSNPN and CDR2 as SVGIG (reference sequence). In nucleotides, the CDR3 is TGTGCCTGGACTATACAGGGCACTCTCAATTCACCCCTCCACTTT. It specifies CAWTIQGTLNSPLHF.

The sample holds many counts of this clonotype. This sequence joins TRBV4-2 and TRBJ2-7; 8 positions match TRBD2. This CDR3 is built from 15 residues. The germline V gene has CDR1 LGHNA and CDR2 YNFKEQ. Germline trimming cut 4 bases from V and 5 bases from J; bases unmatched to any gene: 10. The CDR3 sequence: CASSPGLVVFDEQYF. The CDR3 bases are TGTGCCAGCAGCCCGGGACTAGTGGTATTCGACGAGCAGTACTTC.

This clonotype was picked up many times. DNA of the CDR3: TGTGCCAGCAGCCCGGACGTAGGAAATTCACCCCTCCACTTT. It specifies CASSPDVGNSPLHF. The chain couples TRBV12-3 or TRBV12-4 to TRBJ1-6; no reliable D call. The CDR3 covers 14 residues. V dropped 6 bases and J dropped 7 bases, with 13 bases sitting between them.

In regard to this clonotype: Given the absence of the conserved phenylalanine or tryptophan at the CDR3 end, a read error is likely. The CDR3 region has the DNA TGTGTCATCAGTGTCGGGGGGGGATCCACAGATACGCAGTATTGT. Residues: CVISVGGGSTDTQYC. This rearrangement joins TRBV10-3 to TRBJ2-3; TRBD2 aligns across 8 bases. CDR1 is ENHRY and CDR2 is SYGVKD in the germline V gene. CDR3 length: 15 residues.

This clonotype has a count of ten or more. The chain has TRBV20-1 and TRBJ2-3, with 14 bases fitting TRBD2. The CDR3 has 15 amino acids. CDR1 is DFQATT and CDR2 is SNEGSKA in the germline V gene (reference sequence). V was clipped by 5 bases and J by 6 bases; unmatched bases: 7. CDR3 in amino acids: CSAHRLAGGGDTQYF. Here the CDR3 DNA reads TGCAGTGCTCATCGACTAGCGGGGGGGGGTGATACGCAGTATTTT.

The table lists this clonotype with many counts. The chain carries TRBV4-2 and TRBJ1-5; D unresolved. The CDR3 has 14 amino acids. The germline V and J ends were trimmed by 0 bases and 6 bases, with 9 bases remaining between them. The V gene's germline CDR1 is LGHNA and CDR2 YNFKEQ. The DNA for the CDR3 is TGTGCCAGCAGCCAAGACGGAGCGAGTCAGCCCCAGCATTTT. Its protein product is CASSQDGASQPQHF.

This clonotype has ten or more counts. Being one base from a much bigger clone, this may be a read error. V and J are TRBV20-1 and TRBJ2-3; D may be TRBD1 (6 bases). Germline-derived CDR1 and CDR2 are DFQATT and SNEGSKA (reference sequence). This CDR3 is 15 amino acids long. CDR3 in amino acids: CSARLPGHPYGTRYF. CDR3 nucleotides: TGCAGTGCTAGACTCCCGGGACACCCTTATGGGACGCGGTATTTT.

This clonotype was seen ten or more times. The chain links TRBV6-5 to TRBJ2-7; no clear D gene. Germline CDR1 reads MNHEY; CDR2 reads SVGAGI. The CDR3 covers 14 residues. The V end lost 8 bases, the J end lost 0 bases, and 14 bases lay between the germline ends. CDR3 DNA sequence: TGTGCCAGCTGGCGACAAGTAAGCTCCTACGAGCAGTACTTC. Translating gives CASWRQVSSYEQYF.

Concerning this clonotype itself: A read error is possible here, since a much larger clone lies one base away. This chain uses TRBV7-2 with TRBJ2-1, with TRBD2 matching over 13 bases. The DNA matches TRBJ2-7 better at its end, which makes the J call doubtful. Germline V lookup: CDR1 SGHTA, CDR2 FQGNSA. There are 20 residues in the CDR3. CDR3 in amino acids: CASSPRRTSGGVSSYNEQYF. The CDR3 nucleotides are TGTGCCAGCAGCCCGCGCCGAACTAGCGGGGGGGTAAGCTCCTACAATGAGCAGTACTTC.

This clonotype was seen a few times. Since a much larger clone is just one base distant, this may be a read error. CDR3 nucleotide sequence: TGCAGTGCTAGAGGACTCTGCAGGACGGAGACCCAGTACTTC. Protein sequence: CSARGLCRTETQYF. The genes are TRBV20-1 and TRBJ2-7, with D hard to call. Gene TRBJ2-5 matches the end of the DNA better, so the J call may be wrong. CDR1 and CDR2 from the germline V gene are DFQATT and SNEGSKA (reference sequence). CDR3 length: 14 residues.

This clonotype was detected many times. V is TRBV7-2 and J is TRBJ2-1, with TRBD2 matching 11 bases. Losses at the gene ends were 5 bases for V and 6 bases for J; bases not matched to a gene: 15. CDR1 and CDR2 (germline): SGHTA, FQGNSA. The CDR3 sequence is 18 residues long. DNA for the CDR3: TGTGCCAGCAGCATATTCCCCTTAACCGGGACTAGCGGCAATGAGCAGTTCTTC. Translating gives CASSIFPLTGTSGNEQFF.

This clonotype has at least ten counts. The V gene is TRBV5-5, the J gene TRBJ2-1, with a possible D match to TRBD1 (5 bases). The CDR3 totals 16 residues. V shed 6 bases and J shed 7 bases, with 23 bases lying between them. Germline V gene lookup returns CDR1 SGHKS and CDR2 YYEKEE (reference sequence). The CDR3 sequence is CASTIVGAGWRNEQFF. The CDR3 nucleotides read TGTGCCAGCACCATAGTAGGGGCAGGGTGGCGGAATGAGCAGTTCTTC. The variable domain in full, with the rest retrieved from reference TRBV5-5 and TRBJ2-1, is DAGVTQSPTHLIKTRGQQVTLRCSPISGHKSVSWYQQVLGQGPQFIFQYYEKEERGRGNFPDRFSARQFPNYSSELNVNALLLGDSALYLCASTIVGAGWRNEQFFGPGTRLTVL.

This clonotype was recorded at least ten times. This chain links TRBV5-1 with TRBJ2-3, with D perhaps TRBD1 (7 bases). Germline V gene data show CDR1 as SGHRS and CDR2 as YFSETQ. The CDR3 is 15 residues long. V shed 0 bases and J shed 3 bases, with 11 bases lying between them. CDR3 nucleotides: TGCGCCAGCAGCTTGGGGGGGGACAGAACAGATACGCAGTATTTT. This codes for CASSLGGDRTDTQYF. Combining the CDR3 with reference TRBV5-1 and TRBJ2-3 gives the whole variable domain KAGVTQTPRYLIKTRGQQVTLSCSPISGHRSVSWYQQTPGQGLQFLFEYFSETQRNKGNFPGRFSGRQFSNSRSEMNVSTLELGDSALYLCASSLGGDRTDTQYFGPGTRLTVL.

For this clonotype: A much larger clone sits a single nucleotide away, making a read error possible. This rearrangement joins TRBV6-6 to TRBJ1-1, with D unclear. The CDR3 totals 13 residues. Germline CDR1 is MNHNY and CDR2 is SVGAGI (reference sequence). Here the CDR3 DNA reads TGTGCCAGCATGGGGAAGATAGACACTGGAGCTTTCTTT. Translating it yields CASMGKIDTGAFF.

Concerning this clonotype itself: This could be a read error, since a much larger clone is one nucleotide away. The genes are TRBV7-2 and TRBJ1-4; 7 nucleotides agree with TRBD1. The ends lost 4 bases at V and 5 bases at J; junction bases unmatched: 7. CDR1 is SGHTA, CDR2 FQGNSA, per germline. The CDR3 sequence is 15 residues long. CDR3 DNA: TGTGCCAGCAGCTGCTTACAGGGGTCAAATGAAAAACTGTTTTTT. The encoded protein is CASSCLQGSNEKLFF.

The sample holds many counts of this clonotype. The chain has TRBV9 and TRBJ1-2; D is possibly TRBD1 (5 bases). There are 16 residues in the CDR3. Deletions cut 0 bases from V and 1 base from J, with 13 bases between. CDR1 and CDR2 from the germline V gene are SGDLS and YYNGEE. The CDR3 here is CASSVGGERFNYGYTF. DNA of the CDR3: TGTGCCAGCAGCGTAGGGGGCGAGCGTTTTAACTATGGCTACACCTTC.

The table lists this clonotype with many counts. V gene TRBV5-1 combines with J gene TRBJ2-7, with TRBD1 matching over 9 bases. Germline V gene lookup returns CDR1 SGHRS and CDR2 YFSETQ. The CDR3 runs to 15 residues. Trimming removed 4 bases from V and 2 bases from J; junction bases left unmatched: 7. The CDR3 nucleotides are TGCGCCAGCAGCCAAATGGGACAGGGAGCCTACGAGCAGTACTTC. Amino acids: CASSQMGQGAYEQYF.

The chain combines TRBV5-5 with TRBJ2-1; TRBD1 matches at 9 bases. This CDR3 has 16 residues. Trimming took 4 bases from V and 5 from J; bases not matched to a gene: 10. The germline V gene has CDR1 SGHKS and CDR2 YYEKEE (reference sequence). The CDR3 DNA is TGTGCCAGCAGCCTAACGACAGGGGGTTGGGACAATGAGCAGTTCTTC. Amino acids: CASSLTTGGWDNEQFF. Full variable domain (missing parts from reference TRBV5-5 and TRBJ2-1): DAGVTQSPTHLIKTRGQQVTLRCSPISGHKSVSWYQQVLGQGPQFIFQYYEKEERGRGNFPDRFSARQFPNYSSELNVNALLLGDSALYLCASSLTTGGWDNEQFFGPGTRLTVL.